The sample holds a few counts of the clone carrying this T cell receptor beta chain. CDR3 length equals 15 residues. Germline-derived CDR1 and CDR2 are KGHSH and LQKENI. Trimming took 0 bases from V and 4 from J, leaving 12 bases between them. The PCR ran on 60 Vbeta and 13 Jbeta primers. Some clones are missing from TCRdb's copy, which holds only in-frame ones; the method was immunoSEQ multiplex PCR. The data show over 150,000 clones, with 65% to 90% seen just once and around 2.3% held by the top ten. This sample is part of a study of cytomegalovirus exposure and HLA in healthy donors. The sequenced sample was PBMCs. The sequence came from a male donor in good health and CMV-seronegative. The V call is TRBV18, the J call TRBJ1-1, with D unresolved. In DNA form, the CDR3 reads TGTGCCAGCTCACCACCGTCCGAGGGCGTCACTGAAGCTTTCTTT. This sequence encodes CASSPPSEGVTEAFF.